Each of the 27 T cell receptor beta chains below was sequenced from the same sample in a study of beta chain features in type 1 diabetes. Study-wide results and caveats: Moderately but significantly shorter TCRB CDR3s were found in Type 1 diabetes patients in all four CD4+ subsets.

No antigen has been assigned to these receptors. Reverse transcribing all isolated RNA meant expressed TCRB transcripts were sequenced. Assay: immunoSEQ multiplex PCR; the TCRdb copy retains only in-frame clones and omits some. The sample has a few hundred thousand clones; over 8.5% are singletons. The sequencing sample was made of central memory CD4+ T cells from blood. The receptors shown here come from a man aged 30 to 45 with type 1 diabetes.

This clone was counted at least ten times. The chain uses TRBV7-2 and TRBJ2-2, with no clear D. This CDR3 has 13 residues. The germline V gene has CDR1 SGHTA and CDR2 FQGNSA. With 0 bases removed from V and 8 bases from J, the gap between germline ends came to 7 bases. The CDR3 here is CASSLAYGGELFF. The DNA for the CDR3 is TGTGCCAGCAGCTTAGCGTACGGGGGGGAGCTGTTTTTT.

The V gene is TRBV19, the J gene TRBJ1-5; 9 nucleotides agree with TRBD1. Germline-derived CDR1 and CDR2 are LNHDA and SQIVND (reference sequence). The V segment lost 6 bases and the J segment 5 bases; nucleotides outside the gene matches: 11. This CDR3 has 16 residues. The CDR3 DNA follows: TGTGCCAGTAGGCCCACAGGGGGCGGGCGACATCAGCCCCAGCATTTT. Its protein is CASRPTGGGRHQPQHF.

This clone was observed a handful of times. The V and J genes are TRBV6-1 and TRBJ2-5; TRBD1 matches at 9 bases. In germline, CDR1 is MNHNS, CDR2 SASEGT. J lost 3 bases, V lost 5 bases, and 4 bases had no gene match. The CDR3 length is 14 residues. The CDR3 protein is CASSSGTGKETQYF. The DNA of the CDR3 is TGTGCCAGCAGTTCCGGGACAGGGAAAGAGACCCAGTACTTC.

This clone was seen more than once but under ten times. The chain is built from TRBV7-8 and TRBJ1-1, with a tentative D call TRBD1 (5 bases). V lost 4 bases to trimming and J lost 6 bases, with 12 bases between them. Per germline, CDR1 SGHVS and CDR2 FQNEAQ. The CDR3 is 13 residues long. The CDR3 loop is CASSSRGGAEAFF. DNA for the CDR3: TGTGCCAGCAGCTCCCGGGGGGGAGCTGAAGCTTTCTTT.

This rearrangement joins TRBV11-1 to TRBJ2-4; a possible D gene is TRBD1 (6 bases). CDR3 length: 17 residues. Germline loops: CDR1 SGHAT, CDR2 FQDESV (reference sequence). The V gene lost 5 bases and the J gene lost 6 bases, with 23 bases spanning the gap. The CDR3 DNA sequence: TGTGCCAGCAGCCTAGGGGGTGGACGTGGCCGGGGAAACATTCAGTACTTC. Its translation is CASSLGGGRGRGNIQYF.

This clone was seen many times. The V and J genes are TRBV19 and TRBJ1-2; D is unresolved. V was clipped by 5 bases and J by 3 bases, with 25 bases between them. The CDR3 has 18 amino acids. CDR1 and CDR2 (germline): LNHDA, SQIVND (reference sequence). CDR3 DNA: TGTGCCAGTAGTGGGGATATTATGGCAGTCCGAGACTACTATGGCTACACCTTC. As protein: CASSGDIMAVRDYYGYTF.

The table lists this clone with many counts. The gene calls are TRBV4-3 and TRBJ1-1; D gene ambiguous. The CDR3 is 16 residues long. In germline, CDR1 is LGHNA, CDR2 YSLEER. V lost 1 base and J 1 base, leaving 13 bases between the germline ends. This chain's CDR3 is CASSQVRPGSNTEAFF. CDR3 in DNA: TGCGCCAGCAGCCAAGTTCGTCCCGGGTCGAACACTGAAGCTTTCTTT.

This clone has just a few counts. J is TRBJ1-1 and V is TRBV7-2; D gene ambiguous. Germline values: CDR1 SGHTA, CDR2 FQGNSA. The CDR3 extends over 13 amino acids. V shed 0 bases and J shed 6 bases, with 8 bases lying between them. The CDR3 spells CASSLAYFSEAFF. The DNA for the CDR3 is TGTGCCAGCAGCTTAGCCTACTTCTCTGAAGCTTTCTTT.

The CDR3 DNA reads TGCGCCAGCAGCGAAATTGCGGGGGCCTCCTACAATGAGCAGTTCTTC. Its protein product is CASSEIAGASYNEQFF. This rearrangement joins TRBV5-1 to TRBJ2-1; maybe TRBD2 (7 bases). Germline CDR1 SGHRS, CDR2 YFSETQ. This CDR3 region has 16 residues. Trimming removed 4 bases at V and 0 bases at J, with 14 bases between.

This clone occurred a few times. This sequence joins TRBV28 and TRBJ2-1; 11 bases map to TRBD1. This CDR3 spans 16 amino acids. Germline CDR1 and CDR2: MDHEN and SYDVKM. Unmatched junction bases numbered 9, after V lost 4 bases and J lost 7 bases. CDR3 DNA sequence: TGTGCCAGCAGTTCCGCTGGGACAGGGGGTTGGAATGAGCAGTTCTTC. This gives the protein CASSSAGTGGWNEQFF.

The chain has TRBV2 and TRBJ2-7; TRBD1 aligns across 10 bases. The germline gives CDR1 SNHLY, CDR2 FYNNEI. J lost 4 bases, V lost 7 bases, and 13 bases had no gene match. CDR3 length equals 16 residues. The CDR3 region is CASTTPGGTGAYEQYF. For the CDR3, the DNA is TGTGCCAGCACCACCCCGGGGGGGACAGGGGCTTACGAGCAGTACTTC. Full variable domain (missing parts from reference TRBV2 and TRBJ2-7): EPEVTQTPSHQVTQMGQEVILRCVPISNHLYFYWYRQILGQKVEFLVSFYNNEISEKSEIFDDQFSVERPDGSNFTLKIRSTKLEDSAMYFCASTTPGGTGAYEQYFGPGTRLTVT.

This clone appeared a few times. This sequence joins TRBV5-6 and TRBJ2-7; D gene uncertain. The V end lost 2 bases, the J end lost 1 base, and 10 bases lay between the germline ends. In germline, CDR1 is SGHDT, CDR2 YYEEEE. This CDR3 region has 14 residues. CDR3 nucleotides: TGTGCCAGCAGCTTAGGCATGGCGTCCTACGAGCAGTACTTC. It encodes CASSLGMASYEQYF.

This clone was picked up a small number of times. One junction end does not reproduce the germline sequence, and a read error may be involved. This chain uses TRBV6-5 with TRBJ2-1; D possibly matches TRBD1 or TRBD2 (5 bases each). This CDR3 is 16 amino acids long. Per the germline V gene, CDR1 is MNHEY and CDR2 is SVGAGI. Written as DNA, the CDR3 is TGTGCCAGCAGCTACTCCGGGGCTCTCACCTACAATGAGCAGTTCTTC. It is translated as CASSYSGALTYNEQFF.

This clone was found a few times. The chain carries TRBV11-2 and TRBJ1-5; D perhaps matches TRBD1 (6 bases). The ends were cut back, 1 base at V and 5 bases at J, with 9 bases in the middle. Germline CDR1 and CDR2: SGHAT and FQNNGV. The CDR3 has 14 residues. Written as DNA, the CDR3 is TGTGCCAGCAGCTTAGTAGAGGGGGATCAGCCCCAGCATTTT. Translation gives CASSLVEGDQPQHF.

This clone was seen a few times. V and J are TRBV6-5 and TRBJ2-2; 9 positions agree with TRBD1. The V and J ends lost 0 bases and 6 bases, in that order; junction bases with no gene match: 5. CDR1 and CDR2 (germline): MNHEY, SVGAGI. This CDR3 contains 16 residues. The CDR3 sequence is CASSYSIGTGSGELFF. CDR3 nucleotides: TGTGCCAGCAGTTACTCGATCGGGACAGGGTCCGGGGAGCTGTTTTTT.

The V and J genes are TRBV28 and TRBJ2-6; 9 positions match TRBD2. Germline CDR1 reads MDHEN; CDR2 reads SYDVKM. J gave up 0 bases and V 3 bases, and 9 bases lay outside the gene matches. The CDR3 extends over 19 amino acids. CDR3 nucleotide sequence: TGTGCCAGCAGTTTTTTCGGGCGGGAGGGAGACTCTGGGGCCAACGTCCTGACTTTC. Protein: CASSFFGREGDSGANVLTF.

This chain uses TRBV9 with TRBJ1-3; D is undetermined. This CDR3 has 13 residues. Germline CDR1 is SGDLS and CDR2 is YYNGEE. The V and J ends lost 4 bases and 3 bases respectively, with 8 bases between them. The CDR3 sequence is CASSSELGNTIYF. In DNA form, the CDR3 reads TGTGCCAGCAGCTCGGAACTTGGAAACACCATATATTTT. The full variable domain, in which reference TRBV9 and TRBJ1-3 provide the parts outside the CDR3, is DSGVTQTPKHLITATGQRVTLRCSPRSGDLSVYWYQQSLDQGLQFLIQYYNGEERAKGNILERFSAQQFPDLHSELNLSSLELGDSALYFCASSSELGNTIYFGEGSWLTVV.

The chain employs TRBV5-1 and TRBJ2-1; D may be TRBD2 (5 bases). The CDR3 runs 14 residues. Germline CDR1 reads SGHRS; CDR2 reads YFSETQ. V lost 0 bases and J lost 8, with 12 bases in between. Here the CDR3 DNA reads TGCGCCAGCAGCTTGGTGAGGGTGGCAGATGAGCAGTTCTTC. It specifies CASSLVRVADEQFF. The variable domain in full, with the rest retrieved from reference TRBV5-1 and TRBJ2-1, is KAGVTQTPRYLIKTRGQQVTLSCSPISGHRSVSWYQQTPGQGLQFLFEYFSETQRNKGNFPGRFSGRQFSNSRSEMNVSTLELGDSALYLCASSLVRVADEQFFGPGTRLTVL.

The CDR3 sequence is CASSLGTGGYNGYTF. The CDR3, as DNA: TGTGCCAGCAGCTTAGGAACAGGGGGTTATAATGGCTACACCTTC. V gene TRBV7-2 combines with J gene TRBJ1-2, with TRBD1 identical over 8 bases. The CDR3 extends over 15 amino acids. After removal of 1 base from V and 6 bases from J, the junction contained 7 bases not matched to a gene. The V gene's germline CDR1 is SGHTA and CDR2 FQGNSA.

The chain joins TRBV10-1 to TRBJ2-2; tentatively, D is TRBD1 (5 bases). The V gene's germline CDR1 is WNHNN and CDR2 SYGVQD (reference sequence). V lost 2 bases to trimming and J lost 5 bases, with 15 bases between them. The CDR3 covers 16 residues. The DNA for the CDR3 is TGCGCCAGCAGTGAGATAGGGGCCTACCGAACCGGGGAGCTGTTTTTT. This encodes CASSEIGAYRTGELFF.

This clone was seen a few times. This could be a read error, since a much larger clone is one nucleotide away. The genes are TRBV7-7 and TRBJ1-5; no clear D gene. CDR1 and CDR2 from the germline V gene are SSHAT and FNYEAQ (reference sequence). CDR3 size: 13 residues. V lost 1 base to trimming and J lost 5 bases, with 6 bases between them. The CDR3 loop is CASSLGPDQPQHF. CDR3 DNA: TGTGCCAGCAGCTTAGGGCCGGATCAGCCCCAGCATTTT.

This clone has at least ten counts. J is TRBJ2-1 and V is TRBV7-2; 7 nucleotides match TRBD2. The CDR3 is 16 residues long. Germline V lookup: CDR1 SGHTA, CDR2 FQGNSA. V gave up 6 bases and J gave up 5 bases; unmatched junction bases: 13. The CDR3 spells CASRYRMGGSHNEQFF. Written as DNA, the CDR3 is TGTGCCAGCAGATACCGTATGGGCGGGAGCCACAATGAGCAGTTCTTC. Full variable domain (remainder filled in from reference TRBV7-2 and TRBJ2-1): GAGVSQSPSNKVTEKGKDVELRCDPISGHTALYWYRQSLGQGLEFLIYFQGNSAPDKSGLPSDRFSAERTGGSVSTLTIQRTQQEDSAVYLCASRYRMGGSHNEQFFGPGTRLTVL.

The gene calls are TRBV7-9 and TRBJ2-1, with 15 bases lining up with TRBD2. This CDR3 spans 17 amino acids. Germline trimming cut 5 bases from V and 5 bases from J; bases unmatched to any gene: 7. Germline V lookup: CDR1 SEHNR, CDR2 FQNEAQ (reference sequence). CDR3 protein: CASSVGTSGGLDNEQFF. CDR3 DNA sequence: TGTGCCAGCAGCGTAGGGACTAGCGGGGGGCTGGACAATGAGCAGTTCTTC.

This rearrangement joins TRBV10-3 to TRBJ1-1; TRBD1 matches at 7 bases. This CDR3 has 15 residues. After removal of 0 bases from V and 5 bases from J, the junction contained 6 bases not matched to a gene. Germline V gives CDR1 ENHRY, CDR2 SYGVKD. The CDR3 nucleotides are TGTGCCATCAGTGAGTCAAGACAGGGTAGGACTGAAGCTTTCTTT. This codes for CAISESRQGRTEAFF.

This clone was observed a handful of times. The chain has TRBV7-2 and TRBJ2-1; TRBD1 matches at 7 bases. The germline CDR1 and CDR2 sequences are SGHTA and FQGNSA. This CDR3 has 15 amino acids. The ends lost 1 base at V and 9 bases at J; junction bases unmatched: 9. CDR3 bases: TGTGCCAGCAGCTTAGGGGGGACAGTCTGGGGTGAGCAGTTCTTC. Translated, it gives CASSLGGTVWGEQFF.

Many counts were recorded for this clone. The chain carries TRBV28 and TRBJ1-2; D gene unclear. Germline V gene lookup returns CDR1 MDHEN and CDR2 SYDVKM. This CDR3 spans 11 amino acids. Written as DNA, the CDR3 is TGTGCACTACTAACTAACTATGGCTACACCTTC. This gives the protein CALLTNYGYTF.

This clone was seen only a few times. The J gene is TRBJ2-2, the V gene TRBV10-3; TRBD2 agrees at 8 bases. Germline assignment: CDR1 ENHRY and CDR2 SYGVKD. Trimming cost V 0 bases and J 7 bases; bases outside gene matches: 16. This CDR3 comprises 19 residues. CDR3 region: CAISESSKALAGFSGELFF. The CDR3 DNA follows: TGTGCCATCAGTGAGTCGAGTAAAGCCCTAGCGGGTTTTAGCGGGGAGCTGTTTTTT.